A single sample is the source of the 17 T cell receptor beta chains below, sequenced in a study of T cell responses to AZD1222 COVID-19 vaccine (dated by TCRdb to about 2021). In light of the paper, this sample's time point label describes: about 28 days (+/-7) after the second vaccine dose. Receptor amplification or capture employed the immunoSEQ multiplex PCR assay. The immuneACCESS repertoire file appears here via TCRdb, limited to in-frame rearrangements. These files lack a portion of the clones; in checked studies, under half of the deficit traces to unresolved V genes, and the cause of the others is not known. The sample has approximately 140,000 clones on record, approximately 92% of them singletons. Jointly, the top ten make up less than 3.5% of the sample. The input for sequencing was peripheral blood, taken 28 days after the second AZD1222 dose. Receptor source: an adult who received the AZD1222 COVID-19 vaccine.

V and J are TRBV27 and TRBJ2-7; D may be TRBD1 or TRBD2 (5 bases each). The germline CDR1 and CDR2 sequences are MNHEY and SMNVEV (reference sequence). V was cut by 3 bases and J by 0 bases, with 9 bases left in between. The CDR3 is made up of 14 amino acids. The DNA of the CDR3 is TGTGCCAGCAGTTTTGGGGGTGGCTCCTACGAGCAGTACTTC. It specifies CASSFGGGSYEQYF.

This clone was recorded only once. V gene TRBV5-1 combines with J gene TRBJ2-3, with a weak D call TRBD2 (6 bases). The CDR3 is made up of 16 amino acids. V dropped 0 bases and J dropped 3 bases, with 14 bases sitting between them. CDR1 SGHRS and CDR2 YFSETQ come from the germline V gene. The CDR3 sequence is CASSLAPGRGTDTQYF. The CDR3 DNA sequence: TGCGCCAGCAGCTTGGCCCCAGGACGGGGGACAGATACGCAGTATTTT.

This chain uses TRBV6-2 or TRBV6-3 with TRBJ1-1; D call uncertain. The germline V gene has CDR1 MNHEY and CDR2 SVGEGT. The CDR3 spans 11 residues. Deletions cut 3 bases from V and 10 bases from J, with 9 bases between. The CDR3 nucleotides are TGTGCCAGCAGTTATGGGAGCACAGCTTTCTTT. Residues: CASSYGSTAFF.

V usage is TRBV28 and J usage is TRBJ1-4; D call uncertain. V lost 5 bases and J lost 5, with 12 bases in between. Germline V gene lookup returns CDR1 MDHEN and CDR2 SYDVKM. There are 14 residues in the CDR3. CDR3 loop: CASSPPGRNEKLFF. DNA of the CDR3: TGTGCCAGCAGTCCCCCTGGGAGGAATGAAAAACTGTTTTTT.

The chain recombines TRBV7-8 with TRBJ2-7; possibly TRBD1 for D (6 bases). Germline-derived CDR1 and CDR2 are SGHVS and FQNEAQ. The CDR3 sequence is 13 residues long. With 3 bases removed from V and 4 bases from J, the gap between germline ends came to 10 bases. The CDR3 coding sequence is TGTGCCAGCAGCTTCTCAGGGGCGTACGAGCAGTACTTC. Its translation is CASSFSGAYEQYF.

The chain carries TRBV5-1 and TRBJ2-7, with D hard to call. This CDR3 contains 16 residues. Trimming stripped 0 bases from V and 3 bases from J, with 16 bases between. Germline V gene lookup returns CDR1 SGHRS and CDR2 YFSETQ. The CDR3 here is CASSLDLAAGSYEQYF. CDR3 DNA: TGCGCCAGCAGCTTGGACCTGGCGGCTGGCAGCTACGAGCAGTACTTC.

The CDR3 DNA reads as TGTGCCAGCAGTCAGGCGGGCAATCAGCCCCAGCATTTT. This codes for CASSQAGNQPQHF. The genes are TRBV11-2 and TRBJ1-5; D not certain. Per the germline V gene, CDR1 is SGHAT and CDR2 is FQNNGV. The CDR3 has 13 residues. V dropped 6 bases and J dropped 2 bases, with 8 bases sitting between them.

The chain carries TRBV19 and TRBJ2-2; D gene uncertain. Trimming took off 2 bases at V and 7 bases at J, with 8 bases between the two ends. Per the germline V gene, CDR1 is LNHDA and CDR2 is SQIVND (reference sequence). The CDR3 totals 13 residues. The CDR3 DNA reads as TGTGCCAGTAGTATAAGTGCCGACGGGGAGCTGTTTTTT. Amino acids: CASSISADGELFF.

The V gene is TRBV7-9, the J gene TRBJ2-1; D tentatively reads TRBD1 or TRBD2 (5 bases each). The CDR3 covers 14 residues. The germline V gene encodes CDR1 SEHNR and CDR2 FQNEAQ (reference sequence). V was cut by 10 bases and J by 3 bases, with 16 bases left in between. CDR3 nucleotide sequence: TGTGCCACTCCTAACCGGGACCACTACAATGAGCAGTTCTTC. It yields the protein CATPNRDHYNEQFF.

The genes are TRBV29-1 and TRBJ1-1; tentative D call: TRBD1 (5 bases). Between the trimmed V and J ends, which lost 6 bases and 3 bases, there was a span of 14 bases. Germline CDR1 SQVTM, CDR2 ANQGSEA. The CDR3 is made up of 13 amino acids. The CDR3 nucleotides read TGCAGCGTCCAACAGGCGTACGACACTGAAGCTTTCTTT. Translation: CSVQQAYDTEAFF.

This clone was detected only once. The chain joins TRBV3-1 (or the pseudogene TRBV3-2) to TRBJ1-1; D not resolved. Germline V lookup: CDR1 LGHDT, CDR2 YNNKEL (reference sequence). The CDR3 is 13 amino acids. The ends were cut back, 1 base at V and 5 bases at J, with 8 bases in the middle. CDR3 coding DNA: TGTGCCAGCAGCCAAGCAGAGCGGACTGAAGCTTTCTTT. As protein: CASSQAERTEAFF.

The chain uses TRBV6-1 and TRBJ2-7; D uncertain. Germline values: CDR1 MNHNS, CDR2 SASEGT. The CDR3 is 12 residues long. Trimming cost V 2 bases and J 6 bases, with 8 bases left between them. The CDR3 DNA is TGTGCCAGCAGTGAAAATTGGGTCGAGCAGTACTTC. Amino acids: CASSENWVEQYF.

This clone was observed once. The V and J genes are TRBV30 and TRBJ1-3, with 8 bases fitting TRBD1. V lost 4 bases to trimming and J lost 4 bases; unmatched junction nucleotides: 6. CDR3 length equals 14 residues. The germline V gene encodes CDR1 GTSNPN and CDR2 SVGIG (reference sequence). The CDR3: CAWTTGALGNTIYF. DNA for the CDR3: TGTGCCTGGACGACAGGGGCCCTCGGAAACACCATATATTTT.

This chain joins TRBV7-9 and TRBJ2-1, with D unclear. This CDR3 spans 11 amino acids. The V gene lost 7 bases and the J gene lost 8 bases, with 9 bases spanning the gap. Germline assignment: CDR1 SEHNR and CDR2 FQNEAQ (reference sequence). The CDR3 protein is CASTPWDEQFF. The CDR3 DNA sequence: TGTGCCAGCACCCCATGGGATGAGCAGTTCTTC.

The chain couples TRBV25-1 to TRBJ1-1, with 8 bases fitting TRBD1. J gave up 7 bases and V 5 bases, and 3 bases lay outside the gene matches. In germline, CDR1 is MGHDK, CDR2 SYGVNS. The CDR3 runs 12 residues. As DNA, the CDR3 is TGTGCCAGCAGTTTACAGGGGGGTGAAGCTTTCTTT. Translation gives CASSLQGGEAFF.

In the case of this clone: A read error may produce the germline difference seen at one junction end. The chain recombines TRBV19 with TRBJ2-4, with D uncertain. The germline V gene encodes CDR1 LNHDA and CDR2 SQIVND (reference sequence). The CDR3 covers 13 residues. CDR3 in amino acids: CASSIGDKNIQYF. CDR3 DNA: TGTGCCAGTAGCATAGGTGACAAAAACATTCAGTACTTC.

This rearrangement joins TRBV18 to TRBJ1-5; D perhaps matches TRBD1 (6 bases). Germline assignment: CDR1 KGHSH and CDR2 LQKENI. Trimming took off 0 bases at V and 4 bases at J, with 16 bases between the two ends. The CDR3 runs to 17 residues. The CDR3 DNA reads as TGTGCCAGCTCACCACCGATATCAGGGGCATCAAATCAGCCCCAGCATTTT. It yields the protein CASSPPISGASNQPQHF. Variable domain in full (rest from reference TRBV18 and TRBJ1-5): NAGVMQNPRHLVRRRGQEARLRCSPMKGHSHVYWYRQLPEEGLKFMVYLQKENIIDESGMPKERFSAEFPKEGPSILRIQQVVRGDSAAYFCASSPPISGASNQPQHFGDGTRLSIL.